The present entry profiles one T cell receptor (beta chain) with its context. Its antigen is not known. The treatment here: roughly ten-day PBMC culture with coronavirus spike peptide pools or control peptides (ViraFEST assay). Cells received half-medium changes with fresh IL-2 medium on days 3 and 7. The data are from a study of vaccination and CD4 T cells after COVID-19. Overall study context: The cells in question were stimulated using overlapping spike peptides derived from SARS-CoV-2, HCoV-NL63, HCoV-OC43 and HCoV-229E.

CDR3 length: 15 residues. Per the germline V gene, CDR1 is LNHNV and CDR2 is YYDKDF (reference sequence). V was pared by 5 bases and J by 8 bases, with 16 bases between. Once obtained from cultured CD4+ T cells, the DNA was sequenced using the Oncomine TCR Beta short-read assay. Via MiXCR, TCRdb re-called the PCR reads, giving one row per CDR3 protein. The sample records approximately 17,000 distinct CDR3 sequences, 48% being singletons. The sequence was collected from a human donor who had recovered from COVID-19. This chain joins TRBV15 and TRBJ1-6; maybe TRBD1 (5 bases). The sample in question was CD4+ T cells from blood, cultured in vitro, obtained before SARS-CoV-2 vaccination. CDR3 nucleotide sequence: TGTGCCACCAGCCGCCGCCTAGGGGAGGATTCACCCCTCCACTTT. It translates to CATSRRLGEDSPLHF. The full variable domain, its missing parts supplied by reference TRBV15 and TRBJ1-6, is DAMVIQNPRYQVTQFGKPVTLSCSQTLNHNVMYWYQQKSSQAPKLLFHYYDKDFNNEADTPDNFQSRRPNTSFCFLDIRSPGLGDTAMYLCATSRRLGEDSPLHFGNGTRLTVT.